One sample yielded the 28 T cell receptor beta chains listed below, sequenced in a study of blood T cells in healthy people across ages. Through a sample-barcoded 5' primer and a J-beta primer mix, a second PCR was run for roughly 6 to 11 cycles. One entry per CDR3 protein, called by TCRdb with MiXCR from the 5' RACE reads. The data show some 850,000 distinct CDR3 sequences, roughly 25% seen once. This same sample was also part of a study on T cells of mothers and their children.

Material for sequencing was blood. These receptors all come from a boy between 10 and 17 years old in good health.

This clonotype was observed a handful of times. V usage is TRBV5-8 and J usage is TRBJ2-1, with 10 bases that match TRBD1. Per the germline V gene, CDR1 is SGHTS and CDR2 is YDEGEE. CDR3 length: 14 residues. The V and J ends lost 4 bases and 8 bases, in that order; junction bases with no gene match: 6. DNA of the CDR3: TGTGCCAGCAGCGAGGACAGGGGGTACGATGAGCAGTTCTTC. Translating gives CASSEDRGYDEQFF.

The chain joins TRBV7-9 to TRBJ1-1; D is unresolved. This CDR3 has 12 amino acids. V was shortened by 5 bases and J by 8 bases, with 12 bases between the two germline ends. CDR1 and CDR2 from the germline V gene are SEHNR and FQNEAQ (reference sequence). The CDR3 loop reads CASSIGGREAFF. The CDR3 DNA sequence: TGTGCCAGCAGCATCGGAGGCAGGGAAGCTTTCTTT.

V usage is TRBV2 and J usage is TRBJ2-1; D is perhaps TRBD2 (6 bases). The V end lost 3 bases, the J end lost 13 bases, and 13 bases lay between the germline ends. The CDR3 runs 12 residues. The germline CDR1 and CDR2 sequences are SNHLY and FYNNEI. In DNA, the CDR3 is TGTGCCAGCAGTGAGCCCCCCGGGAGTCAGTTCTTC. Protein product: CASSEPPGSQFF.

This clonotype was seen a few times. The chain carries TRBV12-3 or TRBV12-4 and TRBJ2-5; D ambiguous. Trimming shortened V by 6 bases and J by 1 base, and 12 bases separated the two germline ends. This CDR3 has 14 residues. CDR3 residues: CASRLGASQETQYF. Written as DNA, the CDR3 is TGTGCCAGCAGGTTGGGCGCCAGCCAAGAGACCCAGTACTTC.

This clonotype was counted only a few times. The chain uses TRBV19 and TRBJ1-1; TRBD1 matches 7 bases. V was clipped by 5 bases and J by 4 bases; unmatched bases: 7. Germline CDR1 and CDR2: LNHDA and SQIVND (reference sequence). The CDR3 is 14 residues long. DNA for the CDR3: TGTGCCAGTAGTGCGACAGGGTGGGGCACTGAAGCTTTCTTT. Translating gives CASSATGWGTEAFF. The entire variable domain, with the rest obtained from reference TRBV19 and TRBJ1-1, is as follows: DGGITQSPKYLFRKEGQNVTLSCEQNLNHDAMYWYRQDPGQGLRLIYYSQIVNDFQKGDIAEGYSVSREKKESFPLTVTSAQKNPTAFYLCASSATGWGTEAFFGQGTRLTVV.

This rearrangement joins TRBV20-1 to TRBJ2-1, with TRBD2 matching 9 bases. The germline CDR1 and CDR2 sequences are DFQATT and SNEGSKA (reference sequence). CDR3 length equals 14 residues. Trimming took 3 bases from V and 7 from J; bases not matched to a gene: 7. In DNA, the CDR3 is TGCAGTGCTAGGGGGCGGGGGGGCCAGAATGAGCAGTTCTTC. It codes for CSARGRGGQNEQFF.

The genes are TRBV9 and TRBJ1-4; D gene unclear. Deletions cut 3 bases from V and 0 bases from J, with 12 bases between. CDR3 length equals 16 residues. Germline V CDR1 and CDR2: SGDLS, YYNGEE. DNA of the CDR3: TGTGCCAGCAGCGCCAGGTCGGGCGCAACTAATGAAAAACTGTTTTTT. Its protein product is CASSARSGATNEKLFF.

There are a few counts of this clonotype. V usage is TRBV7-9 and J usage is TRBJ1-5; unclear D gene. Deletions cut 4 bases from V and 0 bases from J, with 7 bases between. This CDR3 comprises 14 residues. Germline V CDR1 and CDR2: SEHNR, FQNEAQ (reference sequence). DNA of the CDR3: TGTGCCAGCAGCTCTCTTTATAGCAATCAGCCCCAGCATTTT. Encoded protein: CASSSLYSNQPQHF.

This clonotype was counted between two and nine times. In nucleotides, the CDR3 is TGTGCCAGCTCACCAACAGGGCGAGATACCTACAATGAGCAGTTCTTC. As protein: CASSPTGRDTYNEQFF. The rearrangement joins TRBV18 to TRBJ2-1, with D perhaps TRBD1 (6 bases). The CDR3 extends over 16 amino acids. Germline V gives CDR1 KGHSH, CDR2 LQKENI. Between the trimmed V and J ends, which lost 2 bases and 2 bases, there was a span of 13 bases. The full variable domain, its missing parts supplied by reference TRBV18 and TRBJ2-1, is NAGVMQNPRHLVRRRGQEARLRCSPMKGHSHVYWYRQLPEEGLKFMVYLQKENIIDESGMPKERFSAEFPKEGPSILRIQQVVRGDSAAYFCASSPTGRDTYNEQFFGPGTRLTVL.

This sequence joins TRBV7-9 and TRBJ1-3; no definite D call. The CDR3 contains 16 residues. V shed 1 base and J shed 3 bases, with 13 bases lying between them. The germline CDR1 and CDR2 sequences are SEHNR and FQNEAQ (reference sequence). Here the CDR3 DNA reads TGTGCCAGCAGCTTAGGTCTGGGGATAGATGGAAACACCATATATTTT. This sequence encodes CASSLGLGIDGNTIYF. The full variable domain, completed using reference TRBV7-9 and TRBJ1-3, is DTGVSQNPRHKITKRGQNVTFRCDPISEHNRLYWYRQTLGQGPEFLTYFQNEAQLEKSRLLSDRFSAERPKGSFSTLEIQRTEQGDSAMYLCASSLGLGIDGNTIYFGEGSWLTVV.

This chain uses TRBV3-1 with TRBJ2-1; no clear D. The V gene lost 0 bases and the J gene lost 4 bases, with 7 bases spanning the gap. Looked up from germline, CDR1 is LGHDT and CDR2 is YNNKEL (reference sequence). The CDR3 consists of 14 residues. CDR3 protein: CASSQDGYYNEQFF. The CDR3 region has the DNA TGTGCCAGCAGCCAAGATGGCTATTACAATGAGCAGTTCTTC.

The genes are TRBV25-1 and TRBJ2-1, with 7 positions matching TRBD1. V trimming: 4 bases; J trimming: 3 bases; junction bases outside the gene matches: 9. This CDR3 contains 16 residues. The germline CDR1 and CDR2 sequences are MGHDK and SYGVNS. The CDR3 sequence is CASSVSGTEFYNEQFF. The CDR3 nucleotides are TGTGCCAGCAGTGTCTCCGGGACAGAGTTCTACAATGAGCAGTTCTTC.

This clonotype was picked up a small number of times. The chain carries TRBV3-1 and TRBJ1-2, with 7 bases lining up with TRBD1. V lost 4 bases, J lost 7 bases, and 9 bases stayed unmatched. CDR3 length: 14 residues. Germline V lookup: CDR1 LGHDT, CDR2 YNNKEL (reference sequence). CDR3 bases: TGTGCCAGCAGCCTTCTCACGGGACAGTCTGGCTACACCTTC. Protein product: CASSLLTGQSGYTF.

V and J are TRBV6-5 and TRBJ1-4; D is possibly TRBD1 (6 bases). The V gene's germline CDR1 is MNHEY and CDR2 SVGAGI. V lost 2 bases, J lost 7 bases, and 11 bases lay in between. CDR3 length: 14 residues. The CDR3 DNA is TGTGCCAGCAGTTACCAGGGGATCGCTGAAAAACTGTTTTTT. The encoded protein is CASSYQGIAEKLFF.

The V call is TRBV11-1, the J call TRBJ2-1; D is unresolved. The V end was cut by 5 bases, the J end by 1 base, with 12 bases between. In germline, CDR1 is SGHAT, CDR2 FQDESV (reference sequence). The CDR3 totals 15 residues. The CDR3 region is CASSTAWGSYNEQFF. In DNA, the CDR3 is TGTGCCAGCAGCACCGCCTGGGGATCCTACAATGAGCAGTTCTTC.

This clonotype was seen only a few times. The rearrangement uses TRBV15 and TRBJ2-5; D gene unclear. The CDR3 consists of 13 residues. Trimming left V 1 base short and J 2 bases short, with 5 bases between. In germline, CDR1 is LNHNV, CDR2 YYDKDF (reference sequence). The CDR3 sequence is CATSRVGQETQYF. Written as DNA, the CDR3 is TGTGCCACCAGCAGAGTCGGGCAAGAGACCCAGTACTTC.

In this sample, this clonotype turned up a few times. CDR3 region: CASSYGNFQETQYF. The CDR3 bases are TGTGCCAGCAGTTACGGGAACTTCCAAGAGACCCAGTACTTC. The chain uses TRBV6-2 or TRBV6-3 and TRBJ2-5, with no clear D. The CDR3 is made up of 14 amino acids. The germline V and J ends were trimmed by 2 bases and 1 base, with 8 bases remaining between them. The V gene's germline CDR1 is MNHEY and CDR2 SVGEGT.

This sequence joins TRBV7-8 and TRBJ2-3; D is ambiguous. The CDR3 runs to 13 residues. V lost 6 bases and J 5 bases, leaving 12 bases between the germline ends. Per the germline V gene, CDR1 is SGHVS and CDR2 is FQNEAQ. The DNA for the CDR3 is TGTGCCAGCAGGTCTCAGTACAGAGATACGCAGTATTTT. Translation gives CASRSQYRDTQYF.

This clonotype was seen a handful of times. CDR3 protein: CASSLLTSGGETQYF. The CDR3 DNA reads as TGCGCCAGCAGCCTTCTGACTAGCGGCGGGGAGACCCAGTACTTC. This rearrangement joins TRBV4-1 to TRBJ2-5, with TRBD2 matching 9 bases. CDR1 MGHRA and CDR2 YSYEKL come from the germline V gene. There are 15 residues in the CDR3. With 4 bases clipped from V and 5 bases from J, the junction kept 8 bases outside the gene matches.

The chain joins TRBV6-5 to TRBJ2-5; 7 nucleotides line up with TRBD1. In germline, CDR1 is MNHEY, CDR2 SVGAGI. V lost 4 bases to trimming and J lost 4 bases; unmatched junction nucleotides: 6. This CDR3 is built from 14 residues. The CDR3 protein is CASSSADRPETQYF. DNA for the CDR3: TGTGCCAGCAGTTCCGCGGACAGGCCAGAGACCCAGTACTTC.

This clonotype was found once. This chain joins TRBV28 and TRBJ2-7, with TRBD2 matching over 8 bases. Trimming at V came to 6 bases and at J to 5 bases, leaving 15 bases not matched to a gene. The CDR3 has 16 amino acids. The germline CDR1 and CDR2 sequences are MDHEN and SYDVKM. DNA for the CDR3: TGTGCCAGCAGACCCCGATCTCCGGGACTAGACAACGAGCAGTACTTC. Translated: CASRPRSPGLDNEQYF.

The V gene is TRBV9, the J gene TRBJ2-5; 7 bases line up with TRBD1. With the DNA end fitting TRBJ2-7 better, the J assignment may be wrong. CDR1 SGDLS and CDR2 YYNGEE come from the germline V gene. This CDR3 spans 14 amino acids. The CDR3 region is CASSGGTVSYEQYF. The CDR3 DNA sequence: TGTGCCAGCAGCGGGGGGACAGTCTCCTACGAGCAGTACTTC.

This clonotype was picked up many times. The CDR3 coding sequence is TGTGCCAGCAGTTTATGGAAGTTACCTGGGGCCAACGTCCTGACTTTC. This translates into CASSLWKLPGANVLTF. This sequence joins TRBV28 and TRBJ2-6; D remains unclear. V was cut by 0 bases and J by 2 bases, with 8 bases left in between. The V gene's germline CDR1 is MDHEN and CDR2 SYDVKM. CDR3 length: 16 residues.

This clonotype was counted between two and nine times. V and J are TRBV12-3 or TRBV12-4 and TRBJ2-7, with D possibly matching TRBD1 (5 bases). The ends were cut back, 5 bases at V and 9 bases at J, with 17 bases in the middle. CDR3 length equals 13 residues. CDR3 bases: TGTGCCAGCAGTCCGACCGCCAGGGAAGTGCAGTACTTC. It encodes CASSPTAREVQYF.

The chain is built from TRBV4-2 and TRBJ1-2, with a weak D call TRBD1 (6 bases). There are 17 residues in the CDR3. The germline V and J ends were trimmed by 4 bases and 4 bases, with 22 bases remaining between them. Germline loops: CDR1 LGHNA, CDR2 YNFKEQ. As DNA, the CDR3 is TGTGCCAGCAGCCTGACAGGAATTCAAGAGGGGCTCTATGGCTACACCTTC. This encodes CASSLTGIQEGLYGYTF.

DNA of the CDR3: TGTGCCAGCAGCCAAGGACGAATATTCTACAATGAGCAGTTCTTC. Its protein product is CASSQGRIFYNEQFF. This rearrangement joins TRBV3-1 to TRBJ2-1, with D hard to call. This CDR3 comprises 15 residues. CDR1 is LGHDT, CDR2 YNNKEL, per germline (reference sequence). The V gene lost 1 base and the J gene lost 3 bases, with 10 bases spanning the gap.

The rearrangement links TRBV4-1 to TRBJ2-5; 9 bases fit TRBD1. Per germline, CDR1 MGHRA and CDR2 YSYEKL. CDR3 length: 13 amino acids. V dropped 6 bases and J dropped 3; count of bases not matched to a gene: 2. This chain's CDR3 is CASRRQGEETQYF. The CDR3 DNA sequence: TGCGCCAGCAGACGACAGGGGGAAGAGACCCAGTACTTC.

This clonotype was seen more than once but under ten times. The chain is built from TRBV5-5 and TRBJ2-1, with D perhaps TRBD2 (5 bases). Germline V gene lookup returns CDR1 SGHKS and CDR2 YYEKEE (reference sequence). The V gene lost 3 bases and the J gene lost 0 bases, with 13 bases spanning the gap. The length of the CDR3 is 16 residues. The CDR3 bases are TGTGCCAGCAGCTCTCAGCGGTGGAGCTCCTACAATGAGCAGTTCTTC. As protein: CASSSQRWSSYNEQFF.